Listed below are T cell receptor beta chains from one sample, sequenced in a study of CD8 T cells in Susac syndrome. TCRdb fed the immunoSEQ multiplex PCR reads into MiXCR, producing one record per CDR3 protein. The data hold 150,000 or so distinct CDR3 sequences, with about 94% observed a single time. Sequenced sample: CD4+ T cells from PBMCs. Receptors were obtained from a human donor in good health. Each CDR3 is given with its conserved first and last residue. The D gene is left open where the match is weak. Clone size is stated in some rows and not others, as once, few, many or a class when expanded.

j_call v_call clone_size d_call cdr3_nt cdr3_aa
TRBJ1-3 TRBV3-1 NA NA TGTGCCAGCAGCCCGAGGGGAGTTGGAAACACCATATATTTT CASSPRGVGNTIYF
TRBJ2-1 TRBV3-1 NA NA TGTGCCAGCAGCCCTATGGGGGTCGAGCAGTTCTTC CASSPMGVEQFF
TRBJ2-3 TRBV3-1 NA NA TGTGCCAGCAGCCCACTGTCGGGCGATACGCAGTATTTT CASSPLSGDTQYF
TRBJ2-3 TRBV7-8 NA NA TGTGCCAGCAGCTTATCCCTTGGCACAGATACGCAGTATTTT CASSLSLGTDTQYF
TRBJ2-5 TRBV15 once NA TGTGCCACCAGCAGAGTAGCCTTTCAAGAGACCCAGTACTTC CATSRVAFQETQYF
TRBJ1-3 TRBV29-1 NA NA TGCAGCGCCTGGGGTCTCTCTGGAAACACCATATATTTT CSAWGLSGNTIYF
TRBJ1-5 TRBV30 once NA TGTGCCTGGAGTGTACGGGCAGGGAGAAATAGCAATCAGCCCCAGCATTTT CAWSVRAGRNSNQPQHF
TRBJ2-5 TRBV20-1 NA NA TGCAGCTACCACCGGGGAAGCCAAGAGACCCAGTACTTC CSYHRGSQETQYF
TRBJ1-1 TRBV5-1 NA NA TGCGCCAGCAGCTTGAGTGCGTATCCAGCGAACACTGAAGCTTTCTTT CASSLSAYPANTEAFF
TRBJ2-7 TRBV6-2/TRBV6-3 NA NA TGTGCCAGCAGTTACTCAACCTCCTACGAGCAGTACTTC CASSYSTSYEQYF